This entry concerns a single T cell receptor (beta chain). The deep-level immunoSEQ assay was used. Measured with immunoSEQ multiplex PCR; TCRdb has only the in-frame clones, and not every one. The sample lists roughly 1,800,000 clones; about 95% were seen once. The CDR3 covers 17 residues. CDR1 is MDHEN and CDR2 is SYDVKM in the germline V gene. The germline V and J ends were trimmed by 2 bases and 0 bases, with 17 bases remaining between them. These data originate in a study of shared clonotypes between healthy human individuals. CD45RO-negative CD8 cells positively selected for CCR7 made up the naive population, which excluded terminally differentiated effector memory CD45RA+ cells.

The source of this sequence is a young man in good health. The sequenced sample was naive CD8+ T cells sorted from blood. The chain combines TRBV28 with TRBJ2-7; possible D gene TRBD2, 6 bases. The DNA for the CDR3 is TGTGCCAGCAGTTTAGGGGACTTCCCACGGGGCTCCTACGAGCAGTACTTC. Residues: CASSLGDFPRGSYEQYF.